This TCR beta chain was retrieved from a study of a mutant IDH1 vaccine in newly diagnosed glioma. CDR1 is SGHTA, CDR2 FQGNSA, per germline. Losses at the gene ends were 4 bases for V and 6 bases for J; bases not matched to a gene: 14. The CDR3 is made up of 17 amino acids. Libraries were prepared by immunoSEQ multiplex PCR; TCRdb keeps only in-frame clonotypes and omits some of them. Of 90,000 to 95,000 clones in the sample, around 82% are singletons; the top ten hold approximately 7.4%. As to time point: baseline, week 1 (first vaccination visit). Treatment in this sample: pre-vaccination baseline after standard-of-care therapy.

This TCR came from a woman aged 45-65 years with glioma. The specimen comprised PBMCs, sampled from a glioma patient treated with radiotherapy, temozolomide or both. The V call is TRBV7-2, the J call TRBJ2-3, with 9 bases matching TRBD1. The CDR3, as DNA: TGTGCCAGCAGCTCGGGGTGGGGACAGGGTATGGACGATACGCAGTATTTT. It is translated as CASSSGWGQGMDDTQYF.